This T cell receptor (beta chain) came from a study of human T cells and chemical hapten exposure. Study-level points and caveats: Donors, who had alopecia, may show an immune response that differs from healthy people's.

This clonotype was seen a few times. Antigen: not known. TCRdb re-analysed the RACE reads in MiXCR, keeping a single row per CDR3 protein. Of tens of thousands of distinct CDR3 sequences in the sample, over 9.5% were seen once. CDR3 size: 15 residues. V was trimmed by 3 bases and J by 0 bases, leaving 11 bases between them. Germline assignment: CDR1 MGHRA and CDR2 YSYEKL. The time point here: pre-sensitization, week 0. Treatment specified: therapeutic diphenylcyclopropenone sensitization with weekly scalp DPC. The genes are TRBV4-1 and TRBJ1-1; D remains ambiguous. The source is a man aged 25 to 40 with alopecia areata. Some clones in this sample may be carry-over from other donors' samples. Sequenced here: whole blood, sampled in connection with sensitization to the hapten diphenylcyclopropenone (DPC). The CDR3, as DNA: TGCGCCAGCAGCCACCCACAGCTCATGAACACTGAAGCTTTCTTT. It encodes CASSHPQLMNTEAFF.